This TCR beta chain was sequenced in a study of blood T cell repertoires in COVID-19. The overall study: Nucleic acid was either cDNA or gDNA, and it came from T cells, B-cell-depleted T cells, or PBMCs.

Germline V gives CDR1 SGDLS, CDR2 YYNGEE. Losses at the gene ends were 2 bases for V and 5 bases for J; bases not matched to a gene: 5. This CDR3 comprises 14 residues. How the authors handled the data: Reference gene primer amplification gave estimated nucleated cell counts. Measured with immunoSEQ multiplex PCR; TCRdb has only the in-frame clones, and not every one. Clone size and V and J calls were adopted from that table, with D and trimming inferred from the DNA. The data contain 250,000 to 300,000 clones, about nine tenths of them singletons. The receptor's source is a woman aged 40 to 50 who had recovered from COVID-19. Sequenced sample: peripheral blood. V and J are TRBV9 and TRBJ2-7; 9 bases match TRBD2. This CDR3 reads CASSVSSGVHEQYF. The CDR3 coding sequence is TGTGCCAGCAGCGTCTCTAGCGGGGTCCACGAGCAGTACTTC.